A single sample is the source of the 23 T cell receptor beta chains below, sequenced in a study of regulatory T cells in long-lasting Graves disease. Through Arm-PCR of CDR3 regions and iRepertoire HTBI primers, TCR beta libraries were built. Each CDR3 protein is one row after TCRdb ran MiXCR on the multiplex PCR reads. The repertoire holds hundreds of thousands of distinct CDR3 sequences, with roughly a sixth as singletons. Noted time point: newly diagnosed GD, antithyroid drugs for less than 3 months. After RNA was extracted from PBMCs, the TCR library was made from it. The sample here was peripheral blood mononuclear cells (PBMCs), taken at new diagnosis, from a patient treated with antithyroid drugs. The receptors were gathered from a female donor with Graves disease.

CDR3 protein: CASSLSPAGDNTGELFF. CDR3 DNA sequence: TGTGCCAGCAGCTTATCCCCGGCAGGGGACAACACCGGGGAGCTGTTTTTT. The V call is TRBV7-9, the J call TRBJ2-2, with D possibly TRBD1 on 6 matching bases. Trimming left V 2 bases short and J 2 bases short, with 15 bases between. The CDR3 sequence is 17 residues long. Germline V gene data show CDR1 as SEHNR and CDR2 as FQNEAQ (reference sequence).

V and J are TRBV6-1 and TRBJ2-4; unclear D gene. Trimming removed 11 bases from V and 0 bases from J, with 8 bases in between. In germline, CDR1 is MNHNS, CDR2 SASEGT. CDR3 length: 12 residues. The CDR3 DNA reads TGTGCCTTGCGGTTAGCCAAAAACATTCAGTACTTC. This encodes CALRLAKNIQYF.

A remark on this clonotype: This may be a read error, as it is one base from a much larger clone. This chain connects TRBV6-5 to TRBJ1-1; D not certain. The germline gives CDR1 MNHEY, CDR2 SVGAGI. CDR3 length: 14 residues. The CDR3 nucleotides are TGTGCCAGCAGTTGGCTCCGGCCCACCACTGGAGCTTTCTTT. Translation: CASSWLRPTTGAFF.

This clonotype was seen many times. The chain couples TRBV7-9 to TRBJ2-5, with 8 bases that match TRBD2. Germline V gives CDR1 SEHNR, CDR2 FQNEAQ (reference sequence). CDR3 length: 14 amino acids. The ends lost 3 bases at V and 5 bases at J; junction bases unmatched: 5. The CDR3 coding sequence is TGTGCCAGCAGCTTTCAAGCGGGGGTGGAGACCCAGTACTTC. Translation: CASSFQAGVETQYF.

V is TRBV6-4 and J is TRBJ1-2, with D possibly TRBD1 on 6 matching bases. Per the germline V gene, CDR1 is MRHNA and CDR2 is SNTAGT. This CDR3 contains 12 residues. Trimming shortened V by 10 bases and J by 8 bases, and 17 bases separated the two germline ends. This chain's CDR3 is CATSTGGVGYTF. The CDR3 DNA reads TGTGCCACCTCGACAGGCGGGGTAGGCTACACCTTC.

This clonotype was counted at least ten times. The rearrangement joins TRBV6-5 to TRBJ1-3; no reliable D call. Germline assignment: CDR1 MNHEY and CDR2 SVGAGI. The CDR3 covers 14 residues. The ends were cut back, 2 bases at V and 3 bases at J, with 8 bases in the middle. The CDR3 loop is CASSYGQVGNTIYF. In DNA, the CDR3 is TGTGCCAGCAGTTACGGGCAGGTTGGAAACACCATATATTTT.

The table lists this clonotype with many counts. The chain couples TRBV28 to TRBJ2-7, with 9 bases lining up with TRBD1. This CDR3 comprises 23 residues. Germline CDR1 MDHEN, CDR2 SYDVKM. The trim removed 5 bases at V and 4 bases at J, leaving 33 bases unmatched. The CDR3 DNA sequence: TGTGCCAGCAGTCTTAACCGGGACAGGGCACTTTACGTGCCTTGGGCCCGACTTTACGAGCAGTACTTC. It yields the protein CASSLNRDRALYVPWARLYEQYF.

The gene calls are TRBV6-1 and TRBJ1-2, with D possibly matching TRBD1 (5 bases). This CDR3 spans 13 amino acids. Germline V gives CDR1 MNHNS, CDR2 SASEGT. V was cut by 5 bases and J by 6 bases, with 13 bases left in between. CDR3 nucleotides: TGTGCCAGCAGTCCCCGGGGGTGGGATGGCTACACCTTC. It encodes CASSPRGWDGYTF.

This clonotype was counted at least ten times. V gene TRBV3-1 combines with J gene TRBJ2-2; D assignment may be TRBD1 or TRBD2 (5 bases each). Germline assignment: CDR1 LGHDT and CDR2 YNNKEL (reference sequence). Trimming left V 1 base short and J 5 bases short, with 5 bases between. The CDR3 loop spans 13 amino acids. CDR3 sequence (DNA): TGTGCCAGCAGCCAAGGGGGGACCGGGGAGCTGTTTTTT. Translation gives CASSQGGTGELFF. The full variable domain, completed using reference TRBV3-1 and TRBJ2-2, is DTAVSQTPKYLVTQMGNDKSIKCEQNLGHDTMYWYKQDSKKFLKIMFSYNNKELIINETVPNRFSPKSPDKAHLNLHINSLELGDSAVYFCASSQGGTGELFFGEGSRLTVL.

This clonotype appeared many times. V usage is TRBV5-1 and J usage is TRBJ1-1, with D perhaps TRBD1 (6 bases). The CDR3 sequence is 14 residues long. V dropped 2 bases and J dropped 6 bases, with 14 bases sitting between them. The V gene's germline CDR1 is SGHRS and CDR2 YFSETQ. CDR3 amino acids: CASSFDQGPAEAFF. For the CDR3, the DNA is TGCGCCAGCAGCTTTGATCAGGGGCCGGCTGAAGCTTTCTTT.

At least ten counts were recorded for this clonotype. The V call is TRBV7-6, the J call TRBJ2-5, with a possible D match to TRBD2 (5 bases). V dropped 0 bases and J dropped 5 bases, with 10 bases sitting between them. CDR1 SGHVS and CDR2 FNYEAQ come from the germline V gene. CDR3 length: 14 amino acids. In DNA form, the CDR3 reads TGTGCCAGCAGCTTAGCCGCTAGAGGGGAGACCCAGTACTTC. This translates into CASSLAARGETQYF.

This clonotype was detected ten times or more. The J gene is TRBJ2-3, the V gene TRBV9; D possibly corresponds to TRBD2 (5 bases). Germline loops: CDR1 SGDLS, CDR2 YYNGEE. Trimming stripped 0 bases from V and 6 bases from J, with 14 bases between. This CDR3 is built from 15 residues. As DNA, the CDR3 is TGTGCCAGCAGCGTAGACAGCGGTCCACACGATACGCAGTATTTT. This translates into CASSVDSGPHDTQYF.

There are many counts of this clonotype. V usage is TRBV29-1 and J usage is TRBJ2-3; D remains ambiguous. This CDR3 region has 15 residues. Germline values: CDR1 SQVTM, CDR2 ANQGSEA. V was clipped by 3 bases and J by 4 bases, with 17 bases between them. The CDR3 DNA is TGCAGCGTTGACTCCGGGCCAGCCGCACCAGATACGCAGTATTTT. This translates into CSVDSGPAAPDTQYF.

Ten or more counts support this clonotype. The V call is TRBV28, the J call TRBJ2-3; D gene unclear. The V end lost 5 bases, the J end lost 3 bases, and 12 bases lay between the germline ends. This CDR3 is built from 14 residues. CDR1 is MDHEN, CDR2 SYDVKM, per germline. The CDR3 coding sequence is TGTGCCAGCAGTCCGCCCACTGCTACAGATACGCAGTATTTT. Amino acid sequence: CASSPPTATDTQYF.

The V and J genes are TRBV7-2 and TRBJ2-7; possible D gene TRBD1, 6 bases. Per germline, CDR1 SGHTA and CDR2 FQGNSA. The CDR3 consists of 16 residues. Trimming left V 2 bases short and J 6 bases short, with 20 bases between. DNA for the CDR3: TGTGCCAGCAGCTTAATGCGTCCCGGGACAATACCCGAGCAGTACTTC. Encoded protein: CASSLMRPGTIPEQYF.

This sequence joins TRBV29-1 and TRBJ2-7, with unresolved D. The CDR3 has 13 amino acids. Trimming cost V 3 bases and J 1 base, with 10 bases left between them. Germline V gene lookup returns CDR1 SQVTM and CDR2 ANQGSEA. The CDR3 DNA reads as TGCAGCGTTGATCTTGGCACTTCCTACGAGCAGTACTTC. Translating gives CSVDLGTSYEQYF.

This chain connects TRBV18 to TRBJ2-7; 7 nucleotides agree with TRBD1. Germline trimming cut 1 base from V and 7 bases from J; bases unmatched to any gene: 10. This CDR3 is 15 amino acids long. Germline CDR1 KGHSH, CDR2 LQKENI. CDR3 bases: TGTGCCAGCTCACCACGGATACAGGGGAGACTGGAGCAGTACTTC. Protein sequence: CASSPRIQGRLEQYF.

This clonotype was seen at least ten times. The gene calls are TRBV20-1 and TRBJ1-2, with unresolved D. The CDR3 is made up of 13 amino acids. The V gene lost 0 bases and the J gene lost 8 bases, with 13 bases spanning the gap. Germline V CDR1 and CDR2: DFQATT, SNEGSKA (reference sequence). The CDR3: CSARDRQVLGYTF. The DNA of the CDR3 is TGCAGTGCTAGAGATCGGCAGGTTCTGGGCTACACCTTC.

This clonotype was counted many times. This chain joins TRBV20-1 and TRBJ2-2, with 7 bases fitting TRBD1. The CDR3 extends over 14 amino acids. Germline V gene data show CDR1 as DFQATT and CDR2 as SNEGSKA (reference sequence). The J segment lost 0 bases and the V segment lost 4 bases, leaving 2 bases of the junction unmatched. The CDR3 loop is CSATQGANTGELFF. The CDR3 DNA reads as TGCAGTGCTACGCAGGGGGCGAACACCGGGGAGCTGTTTTTT.

This clonotype turned up a few times. The chain recombines TRBV28 with TRBJ2-3; the D call may be TRBD1 or TRBD2 (5 bases each). CDR3 size: 15 residues. CDR1 and CDR2 (germline): MDHEN, SYDVKM. Trimming removed 5 bases at V and 3 bases at J, with 15 bases between. CDR3 sequence: CASSMSGSRTDTQYF. The CDR3 DNA reads as TGTGCCAGCAGTATGTCAGGGAGTAGGACAGATACGCAGTATTTT.

This clonotype was recorded a few times. The V and J genes are TRBV12-5 and TRBJ1-6; D not certain. Trimming removed 2 bases at V and 7 bases at J, with 15 bases between. The CDR3 spans 16 residues. Per the germline V gene, CDR1 is LGHNT and CDR2 is FRNRAP. CDR3 nucleotides: TGTGCTAGTGGTTTGATTCACTTGGTAGGGAATTCACCCCTCCACTTT. It translates to CASGLIHLVGNSPLHF.

This clonotype was counted ten times or more. This sequence joins TRBV28 and TRBJ2-7; possible D gene TRBD1, 6 bases. Germline lookup yields CDR1 MDHEN and CDR2 SYDVKM. The CDR3 runs 15 residues. Trimming left V 4 bases short and J 0 bases short, with 13 bases between. Here the CDR3 DNA reads TGTGCCAGCAGTTCCGGGACACCGAGCTCCTACGAGCAGTACTTC. The encoded protein is CASSSGTPSSYEQYF.

This clonotype appeared many times. V gene TRBV11-3 combines with J gene TRBJ2-1; 8 positions agree with TRBD2. Germline CDR1 and CDR2: SGHNT and YENEEA. J was trimmed by 5 bases and V by 2 bases; bases with no gene match: 11. The CDR3 has 17 amino acids. In DNA form, the CDR3 reads TGTGCCAGCAGCTTAAATGTCCGGGAGGGCCTCCACAATGAGCAGTTCTTC. Residues: CASSLNVREGLHNEQFF.